These 13 T cell receptor beta chains came from one sample sequenced in a study of cytomegalovirus exposure and HLA in healthy donors. Use of 60 Vbeta and 13 Jbeta primers characterized the PCR. Profiled with immunoSEQ multiplex PCR; TCRdb holds only in-frame clones, not every one. The sample has approximately 38,000 clones, 65% to 90% seen once. The sequencing sample was made of PBMCs. The receptors were sampled from a woman aged 18 to 35 in good health and CMV-seronegative.

The table lists this clone with a few counts. The chain recombines TRBV19 with TRBJ2-7; D is unclear. The CDR3 runs to 15 residues. The V and J ends lost 3 bases and 2 bases respectively, with 14 bases between them. CDR1 is LNHDA and CDR2 is SQIVND in the germline V gene (reference sequence). The CDR3 DNA reads as TGTGCCAGTAGTATTAGTCTTCTCTCAACCTACGAGCAGTACTTC. Protein sequence: CASSISLLSTYEQYF.

In the case of this clone: At one end the junction does not follow the germline gene, possibly because of a read error. The chain uses TRBV9 and TRBJ1-6, with D possibly TRBD1 on 6 matching bases. Germline V gene sequence: CDR1 SGDLS, CDR2 YYNGEE. The CDR3 runs to 16 residues. CDR3 in amino acids: CASSPEGDPYNSPLNF. The CDR3 bases are TGTGCCAGCAGTCCCGAGGGGGACCCTTATAATTCACCCCTCAACTTT.

The rearrangement links TRBV5-1 to TRBJ2-5, with a tentative D call TRBD2 (6 bases). Germline-derived CDR1 and CDR2 are SGHRS and YFSETQ. This CDR3 has 14 amino acids. Trimming cost V 2 bases and J 2 bases, with 10 bases left between them. CDR3 protein: CASSFGGGQETQYF. CDR3 nucleotides: TGCGCCAGCAGCTTCGGCGGAGGGCAAGAGACCCAGTACTTC. Using reference TRBV5-1 and TRBJ2-5 for the parts outside the CDR3, the full variable domain is KAGVTQTPRYLIKTRGQQVTLSCSPISGHRSVSWYQQTPGQGLQFLFEYFSETQRNKGNFPGRFSGRQFSNSRSEMNVSTLELGDSALYLCASSFGGGQETQYFGPGTRLLVL.

The genes are TRBV18 and TRBJ2-2; 7 bases fit TRBD2. The junction had 10 bases not matched to a gene; V was cut back by 3 bases and J by 0 bases. CDR1 is KGHSH and CDR2 is LQKENI in the germline V gene. The CDR3 has 18 residues. Written as DNA, the CDR3 is TGTGCCAGCTCACCCCCCTGGCAGGGACTATCGAACACCGGGGAGCTGTTTTTT. Protein sequence: CASSPPWQGLSNTGELFF.

V and J are TRBV5-1 and TRBJ2-7; the D gene is possibly TRBD2 (5 bases). CDR1 is SGHRS, CDR2 YFSETQ, per germline. Trimming cost V 0 bases and J 7 bases, with 5 bases left between them. The CDR3 sequence is 11 residues long. The CDR3 DNA is TGCGCCAGCAGCTTGGGCGGGGAGCAGTACTTC. This translates into CASSLGGEQYF.

The rearrangement uses TRBV4-3 and TRBJ2-3, with TRBD2 matching over 10 bases. The junction had 10 bases not matched to a gene; V was cut back by 0 bases and J by 4 bases. Germline values: CDR1 LGHNA, CDR2 YSLEER. The CDR3 runs 18 residues. The DNA for the CDR3 is TGCGCCAGCAGCCAAGATCCCGAACCTAGCGGGAGCGCAGATACGCAGTATTTT. Translation: CASSQDPEPSGSADTQYF.

The V gene is TRBV19, the J gene TRBJ1-1; D not certain. This CDR3 is 13 amino acids long. From germline, CDR1 is LNHDA and CDR2 SQIVND (reference sequence). Trimming took 7 bases from V and 0 from J, leaving 9 bases between them. This CDR3 is CASTPRLNTEAFF. The DNA for the CDR3 is TGTGCCAGTACCCCCCGGTTGAACACTGAAGCTTTCTTT.

This rearrangement joins TRBV19 to TRBJ1-4; maybe TRBD1 (6 bases). The CDR3 is made up of 11 amino acids. Trimming stripped 9 bases from V and 8 bases from J, with 10 bases between. Germline loops: CDR1 LNHDA, CDR2 SQIVND (reference sequence). CDR3: CASLRGEKLFF. The CDR3 DNA reads as TGTGCCAGCCTGAGGGGGGAAAAACTGTTTTTT.

The rearrangement joins TRBV7-2 to TRBJ2-5; 7 bases map to TRBD1. This CDR3 region has 14 residues. V shed 2 bases, J shed 4 bases, and the junction held 4 bases outside the gene matches. The V gene's germline CDR1 is SGHTA and CDR2 FQGNSA. Written as DNA, the CDR3 is TGTGCCAGCAGCTTACGGCAGGGGGTAGAGACCCAGTACTTC. It yields the protein CASSLRQGVETQYF.

The chain has TRBV27 and TRBJ1-1, with a tentative D call TRBD1 (5 bases). There are 17 residues in the CDR3. Trimming removed 5 bases from V and 1 base from J, with 20 bases in between. Germline CDR1 reads MNHEY; CDR2 reads SMNVEV (reference sequence). CDR3 sequence: CASSPPKGHYPNTEAFF. CDR3 nucleotides: TGTGCCAGCAGTCCTCCTAAGGGGCACTACCCGAACACTGAAGCTTTCTTT.

This clone was found a few times. The chain links TRBV7-2 to TRBJ1-4, with D maybe TRBD1 (5 bases). V was shortened by 3 bases and J by 2 bases, with 10 bases between the two germline ends. There are 15 residues in the CDR3. Per the germline V gene, CDR1 is SGHTA and CDR2 is FQGNSA. This CDR3 reads CASSFSQGTNEKLFF. Written as DNA, the CDR3 is TGTGCCAGCAGCTTCAGTCAGGGTACTAATGAAAAACTGTTTTTT.

This clone was seen more than once but under ten times. The chain joins TRBV12-1 to TRBJ2-1; the D call in the table, TRBD1, was not verified against the DNA. TRBV12-1 is listed as a pseudogene. The CDR3 loop spans 14 amino acids. The CDR3 sequence: CASSFQQGRNEQFF. CDR3 sequence (DNA): TGTGCCAGCAGCTTTCAACAGGGGAGAAATGAGCAGTTCTTC.

The CDR3 DNA is TGTGCCATCAACGCAGGGAACACCGGGGAGCTGTTTTTT. Its translation is CAINAGNTGELFF. The chain couples TRBV10-3 to TRBJ2-2; D call uncertain. V was shortened by 7 bases and J by 1 base, with 7 bases between the two germline ends. Germline V gives CDR1 ENHRY, CDR2 SYGVKD. The CDR3 has 13 residues.